Presented here are 17 T cell receptor beta chains from one specimen sequenced in a study of blood T cell repertoires in COVID-19. Libraries were prepared by immunoSEQ multiplex PCR; TCRdb keeps only in-frame clonotypes and omits some of them. This repertoire shows some 400,000 clones, around nine tenths found once; its top ten account for approximately 2.9%. Sequencing input: peripheral blood. The receptors shown here come from a human donor in a cohort sampled during active COVID-19.

The chain carries TRBV19 and TRBJ1-5; 8 bases are shared with TRBD1. V dropped 2 bases and J dropped 7; count of bases not matched to a gene: 4. Germline lookup yields CDR1 LNHDA and CDR2 SQIVND (reference sequence). CDR3 size: 14 residues. In DNA form, the CDR3 reads TGTGCCAGTAGTATAACAGGGGGGCCGCAGCCCCAGCATTTT. Amino acids: CASSITGGPQPQHF.

This chain connects TRBV19 to TRBJ1-5; no firm D call. The length of the CDR3 is 13 residues. Between the trimmed V and J ends, which lost 3 bases and 6 bases, there was a span of 9 bases. Looked up from germline, CDR1 is LNHDA and CDR2 is SQIVND (reference sequence). In DNA form, the CDR3 reads TGTGCCAGTAGTATGGGAGTCACTCAGCCCCAGCATTTT. Translating gives CASSMGVTQPQHF.

The rearrangement links TRBV4-1 to TRBJ1-2, with D possibly matching TRBD1 (5 bases). The CDR3 is made up of 17 amino acids. The V gene lost 6 bases and the J gene lost 4 bases, with 24 bases spanning the gap. Germline lookup yields CDR1 MGHRA and CDR2 YSYEKL. The chain's CDR3 is CASRNLIRQPRVYGYTF. The CDR3 nucleotides are TGCGCCAGCAGAAACTTAATTCGACAGCCGAGAGTCTATGGCTACACCTTC.

The chain is built from TRBV7-9 and TRBJ2-3; TRBD1 matches 10 bases. With V trimmed by 8 bases and J by 3 bases, 5 bases remained unmatched. The length of the CDR3 is 14 residues. The V gene's germline CDR1 is SEHNR and CDR2 FQNEAQ (reference sequence). The CDR3 DNA reads TGTGCCAGCGTGACAGGGGGCTTAACAGATACGCAGTATTTT. Amino acids: CASVTGGLTDTQYF.

V is TRBV6-5 and J is TRBJ2-7; D gene uncertain. The V end lost 6 bases, the J end lost 2 bases, and 17 bases lay between the germline ends. CDR1 and CDR2 (germline): MNHEY, SVGAGI. The length of the CDR3 is 15 residues. The CDR3 is CASSPVAVEPYEQYF. CDR3 DNA sequence: TGTGCCAGCAGCCCCGTAGCAGTAGAGCCCTACGAGCAGTACTTC.

The rearrangement joins TRBV15 to TRBJ2-7, with 7 positions matching TRBD1. The length of the CDR3 is 13 residues. Germline V gene lookup returns CDR1 LNHNV and CDR2 YYDKDF (reference sequence). J was trimmed by 0 bases and V by 7 bases; bases with no gene match: 3. CDR3 loop: CATMDRNSYEQYF. CDR3 sequence (DNA): TGTGCCACCATGGACAGGAACTCCTACGAGCAGTACTTC.

This sequence joins TRBV9 and TRBJ2-2, with 8 bases lining up with TRBD2. There are 17 residues in the CDR3. CDR1 is SGDLS, CDR2 YYNGEE, per germline. V was clipped by 3 bases and J by 1 base; unmatched bases: 8. CDR3 protein: CASSATSGGLNTGELFF. The CDR3 DNA reads as TGTGCCAGCAGCGCGACCTCGGGGGGGCTGAACACCGGGGAGCTGTTTTTT.

The V and J genes are TRBV2 and TRBJ2-7, with TRBD1 matching over 7 bases. CDR3 length: 14 amino acids. Per the germline V gene, CDR1 is SNHLY and CDR2 is FYNNEI. J gave up 4 bases and V 2 bases, and 5 bases lay outside the gene matches. The CDR3 coding sequence is TGTGCCAGCAGTGAACAGGGACAGTCTTACGAGCAGTACTTC. Translating gives CASSEQGQSYEQYF.

The J gene is TRBJ1-2, the V gene TRBV10-3; 7 bases line up with TRBD1. The CDR3 has 14 amino acids. CDR1 is ENHRY, CDR2 SYGVKD, per germline. Unmatched junction bases numbered 12, after V lost 4 bases and J lost 10 bases. The CDR3 loop is CAISGRRQGPVYTF. In DNA form, the CDR3 reads TGTGCCATCAGTGGTCGGAGACAGGGTCCGGTCTACACCTTC.

The J gene is TRBJ1-5, the V gene TRBV27; 11 bases agree with TRBD1. Germline V gene lookup returns CDR1 MNHEY and CDR2 SMNVEV (reference sequence). The V segment lost 8 bases and the J segment 6 bases; nucleotides outside the gene matches: 12. The CDR3 covers 16 residues. Written as DNA, the CDR3 is TGTGCCAGCCGGTCACACGGACAGGGGGCGTCTCAGCCCCAGCATTTT. Protein product: CASRSHGQGASQPQHF.

The rearrangement uses TRBV24-1 and TRBJ2-1; 12 nucleotides line up with TRBD2. Germline values: CDR1 KGHDR, CDR2 SFDVKD. This CDR3 is 17 amino acids long. J was trimmed by 8 bases and V by 3 bases; bases with no gene match: 10. DNA of the CDR3: TGTGCCACCAGTGATCATCGACTAGCGGGAGAGTTTTATGAGCAGTTCTTC. This codes for CATSDHRLAGEFYEQFF.

V is TRBV10-3 and J is TRBJ2-3; tentative D call: TRBD2 (6 bases). This CDR3 contains 14 residues. The V gene lost 9 bases and the J gene lost 0 bases, with 13 bases spanning the gap. CDR1 ENHRY and CDR2 SYGVKD come from the germline V gene. CDR3 sequence (DNA): TGTGCCATAATGGGGACTTCTAGCACAGATACGCAGTATTTT. Its translation is CAIMGTSSTDTQYF.

The genes are TRBV11-2 and TRBJ2-7; 12 bases line up with TRBD1. Unmatched junction bases numbered 6, after V lost 5 bases and J lost 4 bases. There are 15 residues in the CDR3. Germline-derived CDR1 and CDR2 are SGHAT and FQNNGV. The CDR3 bases are TGTGCCAGCAGCCGGGGACAGGGGGCGTTTTACGAGCAGTACTTC. Its protein product is CASSRGQGAFYEQYF.

V and J are TRBV27 and TRBJ2-3, with unresolved D. Germline V CDR1 and CDR2: MNHEY, SMNVEV (reference sequence). The CDR3 covers 14 residues. V shed 3 bases and J shed 6 bases, with 13 bases lying between them. The CDR3 bases are TGTGCCAGCAGTTTCGGTGAGGCTAGGGATACGCAGTATTTT. Translation: CASSFGEARDTQYF.

V is TRBV9 and J is TRBJ2-7; TRBD2 matches 9 bases. CDR1 and CDR2 from the germline V gene are SGDLS and YYNGEE. Trimming cost V 0 bases and J 2 bases; bases outside gene matches: 3. CDR3 length equals 15 residues. CDR3 DNA: TGTGCCAGCAGCGTAGCACTAGCGGGCCCCTACGAGCAGTACTTC. It yields the protein CASSVALAGPYEQYF.

V is TRBV2 and J is TRBJ2-7; 15 positions agree with TRBD2. The germline gives CDR1 SNHLY, CDR2 FYNNEI. The trim removed 8 bases at V and 11 bases at J, leaving 10 bases unmatched. The CDR3 contains 14 residues. The CDR3 bases are TGTGCCAGCGGGGGGGGACTAGCGGGAGGTCTGGAGTACTTC. As protein: CASGGGLAGGLEYF.

This rearrangement joins TRBV7-6 to TRBJ2-3; D ambiguous. V shed 0 bases and J shed 0 bases, with 7 bases lying between them. There are 15 residues in the CDR3. From germline, CDR1 is SGHVS and CDR2 FNYEAQ. CDR3 sequence reads: CASSLAVGSTDTQYF. DNA of the CDR3: TGTGCCAGCAGCTTAGCGGTCGGGAGCACAGATACGCAGTATTTT.